The 13 T cell receptor beta chains below were found in one sample sequenced in a study of identical twins. TCRdb processed the 5' RACE reads anew with MiXCR; each CDR3 protein has one entry. The sample includes 1.5 million to 2 million distinct CDR3 sequences, about 31% of them seen just once. The sequenced sample was cord blood. These receptor sequences come from a newborn girl in good health.

The chain combines TRBV20-1 with TRBJ2-1; 11 nucleotides line up with TRBD2. In germline, CDR1 is DFQATT, CDR2 SNEGSKA (reference sequence). Trimming at V came to 3 bases and at J to 4 bases, leaving 5 bases not matched to a gene. The CDR3 length is 15 residues. The CDR3 loop reads CSARASGGTYNEQFF. The CDR3 DNA follows: TGCAGTGCTAGGGCTAGCGGGGGGACTTACAATGAGCAGTTCTTC.

In the case of this clonotype: A read error is possible here, since a much larger clone lies one base away. The chain couples TRBV27 to TRBJ1-2; D gene uncertain. This CDR3 has 15 residues. The V and J ends lost 2 bases and 3 bases respectively, with 13 bases between them. The germline CDR1 and CDR2 sequences are MNHEY and SMNVEV (reference sequence). CDR3 in amino acids: CASSLVLGGDYGYTF. The CDR3 bases are TGTGCCAGCAGTTTAGTCTTGGGAGGAGACTATGGCTACACCTTC.

This clonotype was seen a few times. V and J are TRBV7-2 and TRBJ1-2; D is unresolved. Germline V gene sequence: CDR1 SGHTA, CDR2 FQGNSA. The CDR3 is 13 residues long. Trimming stripped 1 base from V and 8 bases from J, with 11 bases between. In DNA form, the CDR3 reads TGTGCCAGCAGCTTAGAATACTATATCGGCTACACCTTC. It yields the protein CASSLEYYIGYTF.

This clonotype was counted ten times or more. This chain links TRBV6-1 with TRBJ2-3; a possible D gene is TRBD2 (7 bases). Looked up from germline, CDR1 is MNHNS and CDR2 is SASEGT. The CDR3 has 14 residues. V was shortened by 3 bases and J by 3 bases, with 10 bases between the two germline ends. The chain's CDR3 is CASSDRGGTDTQYF. CDR3 DNA: TGTGCCAGCAGTGACAGGGGAGGGACAGATACGCAGTATTTT.

In its sample, this clonotype was seen a few times. The chain is built from TRBV25-1 and TRBJ2-7; 7 nucleotides agree with TRBD1. The CDR3 loop spans 14 amino acids. V was clipped by 8 bases and J by 6 bases; unmatched bases: 13. From germline, CDR1 is MGHDK and CDR2 SYGVNS. CDR3: CASGSNRGSLEQYF. CDR3 in DNA: TGTGCCAGCGGATCAAACAGGGGTTCCCTCGAGCAGTACTTC.

This clonotype was picked up a small number of times. The chain has TRBV2 and TRBJ2-1; D not resolved. There are 11 residues in the CDR3. Trimming cost V 6 bases and J 13 bases, with 13 bases left between them. The V gene's germline CDR1 is SNHLY and CDR2 FYNNEI. The CDR3 reads CASRDQPKQFF. The CDR3 nucleotides are TGTGCCAGCAGGGACCAACCCAAACAGTTCTTC. The full variable domain, its missing parts supplied by reference TRBV2 and TRBJ2-1, is EPEVTQTPSHQVTQMGQEVILRCVPISNHLYFYWYRQILGQKVEFLVSFYNNEISEKSEIFDDQFSVERPDGSNFTLKIRSTKLEDSAMYFCASRDQPKQFFGPGTRLTVL.

A remark on this clonotype: This may be a read error: a much more frequent sequence differs by one nucleotide. This chain connects TRBV29-1 to TRBJ2-1; maybe TRBD1 (5 bases). The V end lost 7 bases, the J end lost 5 bases, and 12 bases lay between the germline ends. The CDR3 extends over 12 amino acids. The germline CDR1 and CDR2 sequences are SQVTM and ANQGSEA. CDR3 DNA: TGCAGCGCTACGACAGTTCACAATGAGCAGTTCTTC. This encodes CSATTVHNEQFF.

The chain couples TRBV20-1 to TRBJ1-2; TRBD1 agrees at 9 bases. The CDR3 contains 15 residues. CDR1 DFQATT and CDR2 SNEGSKA come from the germline V gene (reference sequence). V trimming: 0 bases; J trimming: 8 bases; junction bases outside the gene matches: 10. Here the CDR3 DNA reads TGCAGTGCTAGAGACCCCACAGGGGGCGGCTGGGGCTACACCTTC. It encodes CSARDPTGGGWGYTF.

This clonotype was found a few times. The chain has TRBV20-1 and TRBJ2-5; either TRBD1 or TRBD2 may fit D (6 bases each). The CDR3 is made up of 14 amino acids. Germline CDR1 reads DFQATT; CDR2 reads SNEGSKA (reference sequence). V was clipped by 2 bases and J by 1 base, with 11 bases between them. The chain's CDR3 is CSARKGGVQETQYF. DNA of the CDR3: TGCAGTGCTAGAAAGGGGGGAGTCCAAGAGACCCAGTACTTC.

This clonotype appeared a few times. V is TRBV20-1 and J is TRBJ1-2, with TRBD1 as a possible D gene (5 bases). Germline-derived CDR1 and CDR2 are DFQATT and SNEGSKA (reference sequence). The CDR3 has 14 amino acids. Trimming shortened V by 4 bases and J by 7 bases, and 19 bases separated the two germline ends. Here the CDR3 reads CSATRSGISGGYTF. In nucleotides, the CDR3 is TGCAGTGCTACTAGATCAGGGATTTCGGGTGGCTACACCTTC.

The chain is built from TRBV7-6 and TRBJ1-2, with 7 bases identical to TRBD1. Germline assignment: CDR1 SGHVS and CDR2 FNYEAQ. This CDR3 contains 13 residues. Trimming at V came to 5 bases and at J to 4 bases, leaving 4 bases not matched to a gene. The CDR3 region has the DNA TGTGCCAGCAGCATGACAGGGAGCTATGGCTACACCTTC. Translation: CASSMTGSYGYTF.

This clonotype showed up just a few times. The V call is TRBV28, the J call TRBJ2-7, with 9 positions matching TRBD2. In germline, CDR1 is MDHEN, CDR2 SYDVKM. The junction had 7 bases not matched to a gene; V was cut back by 5 bases and J by 2 bases. The CDR3 runs to 15 residues. DNA for the CDR3: TGTGCCAGCAGTCAGAATAGCGGGGGCACCTACGAGCAGTACTTC. Translation gives CASSQNSGGTYEQYF.

J is TRBJ2-1 and V is TRBV30; 10 bases line up with TRBD2. Germline V lookup: CDR1 GTSNPN, CDR2 SVGIG (reference sequence). The CDR3 is 15 amino acids. Trimming removed 5 bases from V and 2 bases from J; junction bases left unmatched: 6. The CDR3: CAWVPSGGTYNEQFF. The CDR3 DNA reads TGTGCCTGGGTTCCTAGCGGGGGCACCTACAATGAGCAGTTCTTC.